Below, 8 T cell receptor beta chains from the same sample are listed, as sequenced in a study of blood T cell repertoires in COVID-19. Only in-frame clones appear in the TCRdb table, and some are missing; sequencing was by immunoSEQ multiplex PCR. Of approximately 72,000 clones listed, more than 80% are singletons. Sequencing used peripheral blood. Receptors originate from a woman aged 80 or over with active or convalescent COVID-19.

The rearrangement links TRBV19 to TRBJ2-7, with 7 bases aligning to TRBD1. Looked up from germline, CDR1 is LNHDA and CDR2 is SQIVND (reference sequence). CDR3 length equals 14 residues. J lost 2 bases, V lost 3 bases, and 4 bases had no gene match. CDR3: CASSMRQGPYEQYF. As DNA, the CDR3 is TGTGCCAGTAGTATGCGACAGGGTCCCTACGAGCAGTACTTC. The full variable domain, completed using reference TRBV19 and TRBJ2-7, is DGGITQSPKYLFRKEGQNVTLSCEQNLNHDAMYWYRQDPGQGLRLIYYSQIVNDFQKGDIAEGYSVSREKKESFPLTVTSAQKNPTAFYLCASSMRQGPYEQYFGPGTRLTVT.

CDR3 residues: CASSGGPLTGAYGYTF. The CDR3 coding sequence is TGTGCCAGCAGCGGCGGCCCTCTGACAGGCGCCTATGGCTACACCTTC. V and J are TRBV9 and TRBJ1-2; the D gene is possibly TRBD1 (6 bases). The germline V gene has CDR1 SGDLS and CDR2 YYNGEE. V lost 3 bases and J lost 4, with 19 bases in between. The CDR3 contains 16 residues.

The genes are TRBV20-1 and TRBJ2-1; no reliable D call. The germline gives CDR1 DFQATT, CDR2 SNEGSKA (reference sequence). There are 10 residues in the CDR3. V was trimmed by 6 bases and J by 7 bases, leaving 7 bases between them. The CDR3 reads CSAPRNEQFF. CDR3 DNA sequence: TGCAGTGCCCCCAGAAATGAGCAGTTCTTC.

The chain combines TRBV19 with TRBJ1-5, with 7 bases matching TRBD1. Germline V gene sequence: CDR1 LNHDA, CDR2 SQIVND (reference sequence). V shed 3 bases and J 4 bases; nucleotides not matched to a gene: 15. This CDR3 has 18 amino acids. CDR3 bases: TGTGCCAGTAGTATTTTTCCCTACCGGACAGGTCTTAATCAGCCCCAGCATTTT. Translated, it gives CASSIFPYRTGLNQPQHF.

For the CDR3, the DNA is TGTGCCAGCAGTTTATGGCGTGTAGGGGGCCCTGACTATGGCTACACCTTC. It specifies CASSLWRVGGPDYGYTF. J is TRBJ1-2 and V is TRBV28; 7 bases match TRBD1. The germline CDR1 and CDR2 sequences are MDHEN and SYDVKM. This CDR3 region has 17 residues. The J segment lost 3 bases and the V segment lost 0 bases, leaving 10 bases of the junction unmatched.

J is TRBJ2-4 and V is TRBV6-5, with D unclear. V was pared by 7 bases and J by 0 bases, with 7 bases between. The CDR3 is 13 amino acids. CDR1 is MNHEY, CDR2 SVGAGI, per germline. This chain's CDR3 is CASKRLAKNIQYF. The CDR3 DNA sequence: TGTGCCAGCAAACGACTAGCCAAAAACATTCAGTACTTC.

The rearrangement joins TRBV7-2 to TRBJ1-4; the match to TRBD1 covers 8 bases. With V trimmed by 5 bases and J by 7 bases, 12 bases remained unmatched. This CDR3 contains 16 residues. CDR1 is SGHTA, CDR2 FQGNSA, per germline. CDR3 region: CASSQNRQGRGEKLFF. The CDR3 DNA reads as TGTGCCAGCAGCCAAAACCGACAGGGGAGAGGTGAAAAACTGTTTTTT.

The chain employs TRBV5-1 and TRBJ2-1, with 12 bases identical to TRBD2. V was clipped by 0 bases and J by 7 bases; unmatched bases: 5. CDR1 is SGHRS and CDR2 is YFSETQ in the germline V gene. The CDR3 extends over 16 amino acids. The CDR3 protein is CASSLAPSGGANEQFF. CDR3 DNA: TGCGCCAGCAGCTTGGCCCCTAGCGGGGGGGCGAATGAGCAGTTCTTC.